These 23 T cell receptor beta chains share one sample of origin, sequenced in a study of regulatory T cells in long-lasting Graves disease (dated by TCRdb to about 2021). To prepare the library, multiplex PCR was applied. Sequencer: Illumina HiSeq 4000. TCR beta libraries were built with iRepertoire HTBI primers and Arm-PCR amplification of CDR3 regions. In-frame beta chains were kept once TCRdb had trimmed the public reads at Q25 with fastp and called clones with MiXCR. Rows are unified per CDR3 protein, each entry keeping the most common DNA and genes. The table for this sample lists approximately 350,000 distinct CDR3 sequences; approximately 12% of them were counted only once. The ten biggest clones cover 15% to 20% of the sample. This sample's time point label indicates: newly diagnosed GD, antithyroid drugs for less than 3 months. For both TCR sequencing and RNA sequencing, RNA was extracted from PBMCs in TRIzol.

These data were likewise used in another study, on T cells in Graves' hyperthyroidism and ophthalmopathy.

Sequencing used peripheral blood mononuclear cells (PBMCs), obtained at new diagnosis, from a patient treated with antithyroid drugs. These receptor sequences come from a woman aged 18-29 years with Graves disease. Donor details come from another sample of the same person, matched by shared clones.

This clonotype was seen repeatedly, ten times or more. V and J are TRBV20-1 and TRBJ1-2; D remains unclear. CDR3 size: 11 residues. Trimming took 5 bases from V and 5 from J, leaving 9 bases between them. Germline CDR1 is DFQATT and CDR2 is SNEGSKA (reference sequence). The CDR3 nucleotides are TGCAGTGCTTTCCCGGGGTATGGCTACACCTTC. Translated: CSAFPGYGYTF.

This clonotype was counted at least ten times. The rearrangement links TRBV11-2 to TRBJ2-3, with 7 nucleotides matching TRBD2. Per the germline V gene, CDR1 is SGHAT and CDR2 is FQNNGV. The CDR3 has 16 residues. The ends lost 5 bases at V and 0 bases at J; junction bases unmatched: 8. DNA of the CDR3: TGTGCCAGCAGCCATTGGGCTAGCGGTAGCACAGATACGCAGTATTTT. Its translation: CASSHWASGSTDTQYF.

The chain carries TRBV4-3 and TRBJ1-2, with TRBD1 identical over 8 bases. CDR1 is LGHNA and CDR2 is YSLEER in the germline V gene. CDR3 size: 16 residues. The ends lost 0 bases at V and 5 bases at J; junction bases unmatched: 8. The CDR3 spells CASSQELGQGLYGYTF. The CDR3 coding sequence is TGCGCCAGCAGCCAAGAGTTAGGACAGGGTTTATATGGCTACACCTTC.

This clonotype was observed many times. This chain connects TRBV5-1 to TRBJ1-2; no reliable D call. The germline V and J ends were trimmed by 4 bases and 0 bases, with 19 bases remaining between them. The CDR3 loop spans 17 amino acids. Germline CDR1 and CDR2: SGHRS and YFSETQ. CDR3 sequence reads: CASSRVADQYANYGYTF. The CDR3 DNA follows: TGCGCCAGCAGCCGGGTGGCAGATCAGTACGCTAACTATGGCTACACCTTC.

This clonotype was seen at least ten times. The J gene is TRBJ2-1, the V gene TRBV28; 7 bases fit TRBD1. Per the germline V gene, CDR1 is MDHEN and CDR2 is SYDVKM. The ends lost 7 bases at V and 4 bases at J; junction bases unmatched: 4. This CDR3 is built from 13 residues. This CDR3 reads CASNDREYNEQFF. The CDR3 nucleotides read TGTGCCAGCAACGACAGGGAGTACAATGAGCAGTTCTTC.

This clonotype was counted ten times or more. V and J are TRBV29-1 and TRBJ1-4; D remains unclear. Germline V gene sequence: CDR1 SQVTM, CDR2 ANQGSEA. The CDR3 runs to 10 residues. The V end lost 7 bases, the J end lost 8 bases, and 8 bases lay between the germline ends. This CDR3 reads CSAHEEKLFF. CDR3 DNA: TGCAGCGCCCATGAGGAAAAACTGTTTTTT.

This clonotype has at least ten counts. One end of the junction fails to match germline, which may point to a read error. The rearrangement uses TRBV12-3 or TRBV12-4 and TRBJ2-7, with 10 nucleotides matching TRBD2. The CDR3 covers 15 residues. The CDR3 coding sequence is TGTGCCAGCAGCCCCCGCCCTAGCGGGAGCGGGGGTATGCACTTC. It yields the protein CASSPRPSGSGGMHF.

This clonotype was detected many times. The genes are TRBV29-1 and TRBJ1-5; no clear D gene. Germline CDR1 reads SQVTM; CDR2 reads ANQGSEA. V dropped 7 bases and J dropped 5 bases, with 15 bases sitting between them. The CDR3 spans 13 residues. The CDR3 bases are TGCAGCGCCGGAGAGAGGCGCTATCAGCCCCAGCATTTT. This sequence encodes CSAGERRYQPQHF.

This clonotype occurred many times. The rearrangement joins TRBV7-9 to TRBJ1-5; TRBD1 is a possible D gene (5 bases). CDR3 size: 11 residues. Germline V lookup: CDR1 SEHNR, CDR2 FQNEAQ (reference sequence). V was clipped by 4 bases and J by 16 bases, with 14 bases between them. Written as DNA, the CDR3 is TGTGCCAGCAGCTCTGGGGGGGATTTCCATTTT. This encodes CASSSGGDFHF.

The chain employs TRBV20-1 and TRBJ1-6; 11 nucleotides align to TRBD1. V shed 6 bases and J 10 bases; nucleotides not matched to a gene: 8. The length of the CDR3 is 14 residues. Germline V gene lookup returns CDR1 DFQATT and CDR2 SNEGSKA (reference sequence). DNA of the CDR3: TGCAGTGCCATAACCGGGACAGGGGGATCACCCCTCCACTTT. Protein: CSAITGTGGSPLHF.

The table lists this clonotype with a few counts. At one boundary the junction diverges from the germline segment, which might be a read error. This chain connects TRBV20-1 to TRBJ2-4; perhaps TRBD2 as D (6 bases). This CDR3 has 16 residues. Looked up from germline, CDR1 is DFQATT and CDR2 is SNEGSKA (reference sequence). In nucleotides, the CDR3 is TGCAGTGCTAGTAGTCCGCTAGCGAGTTCTAAAAGCATTCAGTACTTC. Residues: CSASSPLASSKSIQYF.

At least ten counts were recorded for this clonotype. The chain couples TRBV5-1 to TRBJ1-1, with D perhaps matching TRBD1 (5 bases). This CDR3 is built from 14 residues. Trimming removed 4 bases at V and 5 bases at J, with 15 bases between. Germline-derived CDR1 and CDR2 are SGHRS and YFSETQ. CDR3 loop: CASSQGGGKTEAFF. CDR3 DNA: TGCGCCAGCAGCCAGGGTGGGGGAAAGACTGAAGCTTTCTTT. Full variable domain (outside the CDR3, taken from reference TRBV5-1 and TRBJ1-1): KAGVTQTPRYLIKTRGQQVTLSCSPISGHRSVSWYQQTPGQGLQFLFEYFSETQRNKGNFPGRFSGRQFSNSRSEMNVSTLELGDSALYLCASSQGGGKTEAFFGQGTRLTVV.

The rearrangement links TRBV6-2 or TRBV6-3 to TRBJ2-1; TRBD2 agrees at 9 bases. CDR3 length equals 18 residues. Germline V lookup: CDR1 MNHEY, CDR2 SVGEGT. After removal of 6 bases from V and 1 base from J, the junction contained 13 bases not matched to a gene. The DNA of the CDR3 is TGTGCCAGCAGCCTCTCCCCGCGCGGGGGGGCTTCCTACAATGAGCAGTTCTTC. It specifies CASSLSPRGGASYNEQFF.

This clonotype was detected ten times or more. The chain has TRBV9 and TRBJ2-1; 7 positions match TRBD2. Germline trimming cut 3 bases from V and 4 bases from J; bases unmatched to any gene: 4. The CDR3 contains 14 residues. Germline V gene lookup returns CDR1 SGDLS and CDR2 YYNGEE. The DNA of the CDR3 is TGTGCCAGCAGCGGAGCTAGCGGATACAATGAGCAGTTCTTC. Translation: CASSGASGYNEQFF.

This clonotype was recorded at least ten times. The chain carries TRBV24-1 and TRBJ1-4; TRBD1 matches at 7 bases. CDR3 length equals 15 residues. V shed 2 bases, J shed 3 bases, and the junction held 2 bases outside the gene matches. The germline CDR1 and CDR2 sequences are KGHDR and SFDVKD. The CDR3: CATSDSGTANEKLFF. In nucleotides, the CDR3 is TGTGCCACCAGTGATTCCGGGACAGCTAATGAAAAACTGTTTTTT.

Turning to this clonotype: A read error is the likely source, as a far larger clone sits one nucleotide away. The CDR3 nucleotides read TGTGCCAGCAGTTCCAGGGGGCGTAAGGGTAATGAGCAGTTCTTC. This encodes CASSSRGRKGNEQFF. The chain couples TRBV27 to TRBJ2-1; the match to TRBD1 covers 8 bases. The V segment lost 4 bases and the J segment 7 bases; nucleotides outside the gene matches: 9. Germline CDR1 is MNHEY and CDR2 is SMNVEV (reference sequence). The CDR3 length is 15 residues.

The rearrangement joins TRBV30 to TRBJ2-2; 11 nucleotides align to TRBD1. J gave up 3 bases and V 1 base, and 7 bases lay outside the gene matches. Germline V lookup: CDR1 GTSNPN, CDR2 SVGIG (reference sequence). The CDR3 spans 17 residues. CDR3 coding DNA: TGTGCCTGGAGTGGAGGGAGGACAGGGGGCTACACCGGGGAGCTGTTTTTT. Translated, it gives CAWSGGRTGGYTGELFF.

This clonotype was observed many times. In DNA form, the CDR3 reads TGTGCCTGGACTATGGACCTCTACAATGAGCAGTTCTTC. Amino acids: CAWTMDLYNEQFF. This chain joins TRBV30 and TRBJ2-1, with unresolved D. Trimming took 4 bases from V and 3 from J, leaving 10 bases between them. The CDR3 is 13 residues long. The germline CDR1 and CDR2 sequences are GTSNPN and SVGIG (reference sequence). The entire variable domain, with the rest obtained from reference TRBV30 and TRBJ2-1, is as follows: SQTIHQWPATLVQPVGSPLSLECTVEGTSNPNLYWYRQAAGRGLQLLFYSVGIGQISSEVPQNLSASRPQDRQFILSSKKLLLSDSGFYLCAWTMDLYNEQFFGPGTRLTVL.

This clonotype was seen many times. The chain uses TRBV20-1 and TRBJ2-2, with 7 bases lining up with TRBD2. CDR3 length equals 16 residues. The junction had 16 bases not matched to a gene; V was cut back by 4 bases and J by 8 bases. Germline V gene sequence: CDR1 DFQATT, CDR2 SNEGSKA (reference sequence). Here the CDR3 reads CSAIERDYTMAGELFF. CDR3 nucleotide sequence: TGCAGTGCTATTGAGCGGGACTACACAATGGCTGGGGAGCTGTTTTTT.

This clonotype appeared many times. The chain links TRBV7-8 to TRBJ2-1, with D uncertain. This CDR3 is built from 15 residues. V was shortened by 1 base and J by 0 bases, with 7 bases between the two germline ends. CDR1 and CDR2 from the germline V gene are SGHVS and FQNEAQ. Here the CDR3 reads CASSLVASSYNEQFF. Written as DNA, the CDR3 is TGTGCCAGCAGCTTAGTGGCTAGCTCCTACAATGAGCAGTTCTTC.

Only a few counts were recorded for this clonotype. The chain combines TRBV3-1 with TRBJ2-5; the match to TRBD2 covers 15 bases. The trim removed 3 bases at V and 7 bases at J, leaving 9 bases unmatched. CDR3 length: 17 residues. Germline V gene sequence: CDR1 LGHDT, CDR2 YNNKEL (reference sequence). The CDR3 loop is CASSHPGLAGGRGTQYF. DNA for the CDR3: TGTGCCAGCAGCCACCCAGGACTAGCGGGGGGGCGTGGGACCCAGTACTTC.

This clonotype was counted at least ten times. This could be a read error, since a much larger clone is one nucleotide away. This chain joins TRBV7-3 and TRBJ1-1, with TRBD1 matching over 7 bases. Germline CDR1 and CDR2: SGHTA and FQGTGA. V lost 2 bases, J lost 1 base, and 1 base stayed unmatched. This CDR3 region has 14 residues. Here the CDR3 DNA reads TGTGCCAGCAGCTTAGGGACAGAGAACACTGAAGCTTTCTTT. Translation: CASSLGTENTEAFF.

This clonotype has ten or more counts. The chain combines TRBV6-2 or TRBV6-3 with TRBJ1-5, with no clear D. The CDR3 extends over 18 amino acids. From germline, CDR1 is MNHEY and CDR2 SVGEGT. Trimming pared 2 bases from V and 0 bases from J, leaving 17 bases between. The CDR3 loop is CASSYERLLSYSNQPQHF. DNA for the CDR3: TGTGCCAGCAGTTACGAGAGGTTACTATCCTATAGCAATCAGCCCCAGCATTTT.